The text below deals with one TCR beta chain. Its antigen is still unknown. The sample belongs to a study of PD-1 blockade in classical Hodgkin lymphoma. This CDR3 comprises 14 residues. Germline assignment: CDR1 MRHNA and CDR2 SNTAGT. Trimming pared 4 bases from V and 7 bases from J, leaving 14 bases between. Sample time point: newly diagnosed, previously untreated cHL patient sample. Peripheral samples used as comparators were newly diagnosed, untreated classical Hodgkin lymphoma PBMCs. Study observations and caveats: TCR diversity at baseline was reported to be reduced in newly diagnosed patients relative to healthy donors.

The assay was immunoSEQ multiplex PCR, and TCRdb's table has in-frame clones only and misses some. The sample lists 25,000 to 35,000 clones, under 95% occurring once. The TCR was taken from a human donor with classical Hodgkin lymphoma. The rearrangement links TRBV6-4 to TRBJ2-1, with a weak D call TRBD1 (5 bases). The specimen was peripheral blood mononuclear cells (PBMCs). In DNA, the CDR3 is TGTGCCAGCAGTGGGGGTTTTGGGGCGAATGAGCAGTTCTTC. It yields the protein CASSGGFGANEQFF.